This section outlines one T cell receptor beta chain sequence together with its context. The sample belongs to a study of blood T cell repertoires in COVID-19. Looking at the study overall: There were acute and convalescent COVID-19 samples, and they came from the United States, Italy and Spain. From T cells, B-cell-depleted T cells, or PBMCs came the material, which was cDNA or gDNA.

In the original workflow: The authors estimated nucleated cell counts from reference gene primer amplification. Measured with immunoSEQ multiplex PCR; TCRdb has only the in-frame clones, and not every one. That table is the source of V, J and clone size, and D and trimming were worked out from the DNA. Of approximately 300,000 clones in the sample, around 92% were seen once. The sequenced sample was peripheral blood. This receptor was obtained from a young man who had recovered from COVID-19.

The CDR3 DNA follows: TGTGCCAGCAGTTCAAGTGAGGGAAACATTCAGTACTTC. It codes for CASSSSEGNIQYF. The chain combines TRBV12-3 or TRBV12-4 with TRBJ2-4, with a tentative D call TRBD2 (5 bases). Between the trimmed V and J ends, which lost 4 bases and 6 bases, there was a span of 10 bases. CDR3 length: 13 amino acids.